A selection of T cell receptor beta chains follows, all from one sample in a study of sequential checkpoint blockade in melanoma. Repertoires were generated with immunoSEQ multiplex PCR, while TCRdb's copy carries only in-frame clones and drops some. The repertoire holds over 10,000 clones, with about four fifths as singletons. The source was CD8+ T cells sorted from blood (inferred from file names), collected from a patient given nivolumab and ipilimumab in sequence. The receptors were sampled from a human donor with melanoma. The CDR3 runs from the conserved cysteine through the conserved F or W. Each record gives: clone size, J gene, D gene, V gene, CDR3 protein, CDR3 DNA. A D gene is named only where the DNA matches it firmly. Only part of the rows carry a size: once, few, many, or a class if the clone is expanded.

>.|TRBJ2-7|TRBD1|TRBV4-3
CASNQGQGYEQYF
TGCGCCAGCAACCAAGGACAGGGTTACGAGCAGTACTTC
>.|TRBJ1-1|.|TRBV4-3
CASSQDRRTDTTEAFF
TGCGCCAGCAGCCAAGATCGGAGGACAGACACTACTGAAGCTTTCTTT
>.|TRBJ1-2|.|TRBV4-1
CASSQEGSSYGYTF
TGCGCCAGCAGCCAAGAAGGGAGTAGCTATGGCTACACCTTC
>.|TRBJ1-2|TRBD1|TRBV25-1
CASRDPGQGSDYGYTF
TGTGCCAGCAGGGACCCGGGACAGGGGTCGGACTATGGCTACACCTTC
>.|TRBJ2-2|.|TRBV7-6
CASSLAAGPGAGELFF
TGTGCCAGCAGCTTAGCGGCCGGGCCGGGGGCCGGGGAGCTGTTTTTT
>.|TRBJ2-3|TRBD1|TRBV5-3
CARSLPGQGVSDTQYF
TGTGCCAGAAGCCTCCCGGGACAGGGGGTGTCAGATACGCAGTATTTT
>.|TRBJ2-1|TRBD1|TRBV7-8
CASSLTRGQPSSYNEQFF
TGTGCCAGCAGCTTAACCCGGGGACAGCCAAGCTCCTACAATGAGCAGTTCTTC
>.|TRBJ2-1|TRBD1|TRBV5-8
CASSLGQGFNEQFF
TGTGCCAGCAGCTTGGGACAGGGGTTCAATGAGCAGTTCTTC
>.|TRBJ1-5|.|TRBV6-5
CASSHRASNQPQHF
TGTGCCAGCAGCCACAGGGCTAGCAATCAGCCCCAGCATTTT
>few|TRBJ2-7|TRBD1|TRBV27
CASSLGQGSYEQYF
TGTGCCAGCAGTTTGGGACAGGGGTCCTACGAGCAGTACTTC
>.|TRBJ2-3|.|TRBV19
CARRGDTQYF
TGTGCCCGCAGAGGAGATACGCAGTATTTT
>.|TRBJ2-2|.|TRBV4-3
CASSQRDTGAGELFF
TGCGCCAGCAGCCAAAGGGACACCGGGGCCGGGGAGCTGTTTTTT
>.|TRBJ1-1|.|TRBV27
CASSLSTGNTEAFF
TGTGCCAGCAGTTTAAGTACAGGGAACACTGAAGCTTTCTTT
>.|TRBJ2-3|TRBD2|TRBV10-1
CASSEKRGPSKDTQYF
TGCGCCAGCAGTGAGAAGCGGGGGCCCTCGAAGGATACGCAGTATTTT
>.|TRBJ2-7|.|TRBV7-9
CASSNSLEQYF
TGTGCCAGCAGCAACAGTCTCGAGCAGTACTTC
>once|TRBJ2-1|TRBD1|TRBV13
CASRAGTGYNEQFF
TGTGCCAGCAGAGCCGGGACAGGGTACAATGAGCAGTTCTTC
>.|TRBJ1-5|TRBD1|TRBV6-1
CASRARTGGQPQHF
TGTGCCAGCAGGGCCAGGACAGGGGGGCAGCCCCAGCATTTT
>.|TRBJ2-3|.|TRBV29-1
CSVDPGSFSTDTQYF
TGCAGCGTTGACCCCGGGTCGTTTAGCACAGATACGCAGTATTTT
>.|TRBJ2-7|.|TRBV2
CASSVGTGSQKYF
.
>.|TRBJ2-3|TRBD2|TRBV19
CASAGTSGASDTQYF
TGTGCCAGTGCCGGGACTAGCGGGGCGTCAGATACGCAGTATTTT
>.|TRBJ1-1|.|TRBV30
CAWSVPRVITEAFF
TGTGCCTGGAGTGTACCCAGGGTCATCACTGAAGCTTTCTTT
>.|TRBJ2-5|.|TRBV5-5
CASSGWTDLGETQYF
TGTGCCAGCAGCGGATGGACTGACCTCGGAGAGACCCAGTACTTC
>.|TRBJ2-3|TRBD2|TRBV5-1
CASSGAGGTDTQYF
TGCGCCAGCAGCGGAGCGGGGGGCACAGATACGCAGTATTTT
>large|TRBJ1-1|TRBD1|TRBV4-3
CASSQDSGGNTEAFF
TGCGCCAGCAGCCAAGATTCAGGGGGGAACACTGAAGCTTTCTTT
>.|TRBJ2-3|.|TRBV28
CASSLRLTGNTDTQYF
TGTGCCAGCAGTTTGAGGTTGACGGGAAACACAGATACGCAGTATTTT
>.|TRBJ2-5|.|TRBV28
CASSLTQNQETQYF
TGTGCCAGCAGTTTGACACAGAACCAAGAGACCCAGTACTTC
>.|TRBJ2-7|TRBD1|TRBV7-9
CASSSPGTGSYEQYF
TGTGCCAGCAGCTCCCCCGGGACAGGATCATACGAGCAGTACTTC
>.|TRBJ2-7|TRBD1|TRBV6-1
CASSDPRDRGPYEQYF
TGTGCCAGCAGTGACCCCAGGGACAGGGGTCCCTACGAGCAGTACTTC
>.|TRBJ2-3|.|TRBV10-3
CAISDQGGGTDTQYF
TGTGCCATCAGTGACCAGGGCGGAGGCACAGATACGCAGTATTTT
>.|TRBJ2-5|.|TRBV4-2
CASSQDRGNQETQYF
TGTGCCAGCAGCCAAGATCGGGGGAACCAAGAGACCCAGTACTTC
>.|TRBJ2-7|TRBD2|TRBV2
CASSWSGGAGEQYF
TGTGCCAGCAGTTGGAGCGGGGGGGCGGGGGAGCAGTACTTC
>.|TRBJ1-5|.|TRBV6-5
CASSYAGGNQPQHF
TGTGCCAGCAGTTACGCCGGAGGGAATCAGCCCCAGCATTTT
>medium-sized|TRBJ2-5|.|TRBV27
CASSPPGTQYF
TGTGCCAGCAGTCCCCCGGGGACCCAGTACTTC
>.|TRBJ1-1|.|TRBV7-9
CATRVAEAEAFF
TGTGCCACTAGGGTTGCGGAGGCTGAAGCTTTCTTT
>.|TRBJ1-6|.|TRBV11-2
CASSRKQGGNSPLHF
TGTGCCAGCAGCCGGAAACAGGGCGGGAATTCACCCCTCCACTTT
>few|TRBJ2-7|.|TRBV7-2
CASSFTESYEQYF
TGTGCCAGCAGCTTTACAGAGTCCTACGAGCAGTACTTC
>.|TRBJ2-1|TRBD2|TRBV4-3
CASSQDPWTSVIYNEQFF
TGCGCCAGCAGCCAAGATCCATGGACTAGCGTTATATACAATGAGCAGTTCTTC
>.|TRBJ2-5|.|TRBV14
CASSRGVVGETQYF
TGTGCCAGCAGCCGGGGAGTCGTCGGGGAGACCCAGTACTTC
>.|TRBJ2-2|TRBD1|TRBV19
CASSIAGGGGELFF
TGTGCCAGTAGTATAGCAGGGGGCGGCGGGGAGCTGTTTTTT
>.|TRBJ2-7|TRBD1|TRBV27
CASRRTGSVWEQYF
TGTGCCAGCAGGAGGACAGGGAGCGTTTGGGAGCAGTACTTC
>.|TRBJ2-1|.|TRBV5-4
CASSSTSNNEQFF
TGTGCCAGCAGCTCAACTAGCAACAATGAGCAGTTCTTC
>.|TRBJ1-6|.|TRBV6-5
CASSYRDYSPLHF
TGTGCCAGCAGTTACCGGGACTATTCACCCCTCCACTTT
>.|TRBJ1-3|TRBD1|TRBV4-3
CASSLGWDRDGNTIYF
TGCGCCAGCAGCCTAGGATGGGACAGGGATGGAAACACCATATATTTT
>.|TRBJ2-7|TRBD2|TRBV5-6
CASSLWRRSGTSDEQYF
TGTGCCAGCAGCTTGTGGCGGAGATCCGGGACTAGCGACGAGCAGTACTTC
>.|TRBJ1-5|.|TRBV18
CASSPTGNQPQHF
TGTGCCAGCTCACCCACAGGTAATCAGCCCCAGCATTTT
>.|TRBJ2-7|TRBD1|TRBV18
CASSPVGQGAPYEQYF
TGTGCCAGCTCACCAGTTGGACAGGGGGCCCCCTACGAGCAGTACTTC
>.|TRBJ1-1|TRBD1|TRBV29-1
CSVQDRLNTEAFF
TGCAGCGTCCAGGACAGGTTGAACACTGAAGCTTTCTTT
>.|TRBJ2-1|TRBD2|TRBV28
CASSLWGRAQFF
TGTGCCAGCAGTTTATGGGGGAGGGCCCAGTTCTTC
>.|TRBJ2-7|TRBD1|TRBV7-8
CASSQAGTASYEQYF
TGTGCCAGCAGCCAAGCCGGGACAGCCTCCTACGAGCAGTACTTC
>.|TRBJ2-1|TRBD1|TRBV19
CASSIVGQYNEQFF
TGTGCCAGTAGTATAGTGGGACAGTACAATGAGCAGTTCTTC
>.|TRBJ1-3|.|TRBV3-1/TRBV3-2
CASSHRSYF
TGTGCCAGCAGCCATAGGAGCTATTTT
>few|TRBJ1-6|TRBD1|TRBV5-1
CASSLGRGTASLNPYRALHF
TGCGCCAGCAGCTTGGGCCGAGGGACAGCCTCCCTGAACCCGTATAGGGCCCTCCACTTT
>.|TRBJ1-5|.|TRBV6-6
CASSYSPQAPNQPQHF
TGTGCCAGCAGTTACTCACCCCAGGCCCCCAATCAGCCCCAGCATTTT
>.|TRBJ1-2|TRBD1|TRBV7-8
CASSWSTGISSGYTF
TGTGCCAGCAGCTGGTCGACAGGGATATCATCAGGCTACACCTTC
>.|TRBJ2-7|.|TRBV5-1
CASSLSVSERDEQYF
TGCGCCAGCAGCTTGTCAGTTAGTGAGAGGGACGAGCAGTACTTC
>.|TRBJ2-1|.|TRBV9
CASSVPRDSWANEQFF
TGTGCCAGCAGCGTGCCCCGGGATAGCTGGGCCAATGAGCAGTTCTTC
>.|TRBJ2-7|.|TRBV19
CASTFGAGSYEQYF
TGTGCCAGCACCTTCGGGGCGGGGTCCTACGAGCAGTACTTC